This T cell receptor (beta chain) was captured by sequencing in a study of T cells after yellow fever vaccination. Across the study: When fractions had low cell numbers, they were prepared with SMART-Seq v4 Ultra Low Input.

Via MiXCR, TCRdb re-called the 5' RACE reads, giving one row per CDR3 protein. This table has around 150,000 distinct CDR3 sequences, approximately 6.8% appearing once. CDR1 and CDR2 from the germline V gene are DFQATT and SNEGSKA (reference sequence). CDR3 length: 17 amino acids. V dropped 0 bases and J dropped 0 bases, with 15 bases sitting between them. This clonotype showed up many times. This TCR derives from a young man who received the YFV17D yellow fever vaccine. Sample: CD4+ T cells sorted from PBMCs, taken about 5 days after the first yellow fever vaccination. This sequence joins TRBV20-1 and TRBJ2-1; a weak D match, TRBD2 (6 bases). The CDR3 region has the DNA TGCAGTGCTAGAGATGTAGCGGTGTATAGCTCCTACAATGAGCAGTTCTTC. Translating gives CSARDVAVYSSYNEQFF.